One and the same sample provided the 29 T cell receptor beta chains below, sequenced in a study of T cell responses to AZD1222 COVID-19 vaccine. The data were produced by immunoSEQ multiplex PCR, yet TCRdb's version contains in-frame clones alone and is incomplete. In the table there are roughly 56,000 clones, over 75% of which are singletons. Here the sequenced sample was peripheral blood, taken 28 days after the second AZD1222 dose. The receptors here all came from an adult who received the AZD1222 COVID-19 vaccine.

V gene TRBV3-1 (or the pseudogene TRBV3-2) combines with J gene TRBJ2-1, with D tentatively TRBD2 (6 bases). Germline CDR1 is LGHDT and CDR2 is YNNKEL (reference sequence). Trimming left V 3 bases short and J 9 bases short, with 15 bases between. The CDR3 extends over 14 amino acids. The CDR3 DNA reads as TGTGCCAGCAGCCAGTTGGGGGGAGTGGGTGAGCAGTTCTTC. Encoded protein: CASSQLGGVGEQFF.

The rearrangement joins TRBV27 to TRBJ1-5; no clear D. Germline assignment: CDR1 MNHEY and CDR2 SMNVEV (reference sequence). V shed 0 bases and J shed 10 bases, with 13 bases lying between them. CDR3 length: 14 amino acids. CDR3 loop: CASSLSGPLVPQHF. The CDR3 bases are TGTGCCAGCAGTTTATCAGGGCCCCTGGTTCCCCAGCATTTT.

The chain has TRBV5-1 and TRBJ2-5; possible D gene TRBD2, 6 bases. V was trimmed by 3 bases and J by 5 bases, leaving 14 bases between them. CDR1 is SGHRS, CDR2 YFSETQ, per germline. The CDR3 loop spans 14 amino acids. The CDR3 sequence: CASSSSGVPETQYF. CDR3 sequence (DNA): TGCGCCAGCAGCTCTTCGGGGGTCCCTGAGACCCAGTACTTC.

The chain is built from TRBV5-1 and TRBJ1-4, with TRBD1 matching 8 bases. This CDR3 spans 17 amino acids. Germline CDR1 and CDR2: SGHRS and YFSETQ. The V and J ends lost 2 bases and 0 bases, in that order; junction bases with no gene match: 6. The CDR3 nucleotides are TGCGCCAGCAGCTTTGACAGGGGAACATCAACTAATGAAAAACTGTTTTTT. Its protein product is CASSFDRGTSTNEKLFF.

The chain couples TRBV25-1 to TRBJ1-3; D call uncertain. V dropped 1 base and J dropped 0 bases, with 10 bases sitting between them. Germline V lookup: CDR1 MGHDK, CDR2 SYGVNS. The length of the CDR3 is 16 residues. CDR3 region: CASSELGASSGNTIYF. As DNA, the CDR3 is TGTGCCAGCAGTGAATTGGGCGCCAGCTCTGGAAACACCATATATTTT.

This sequence joins TRBV10-3 and TRBJ2-7; D is undetermined. Germline assignment: CDR1 ENHRY and CDR2 SYGVKD. This CDR3 is built from 13 residues. V was trimmed by 2 bases and J by 5 bases, leaving 10 bases between them. The CDR3 DNA follows: TGTGCCATCAGTGAGGGGGTTATCGACGAGCAGTACTTC. This codes for CAISEGVIDEQYF.

The rearrangement joins TRBV11-2 to TRBJ1-1, with D possibly TRBD1 on 6 matching bases. The germline CDR1 and CDR2 sequences are SGHAT and FQNNGV. Trimming stripped 4 bases from V and 6 bases from J, with 12 bases between. The length of the CDR3 is 13 residues. CDR3 DNA: TGTGCCAGCAGCTCCCCGGGGGGCGCTGAAGCTTTCTTT. This encodes CASSSPGGAEAFF.

The V and J genes are TRBV19 and TRBJ1-2; D not resolved. Trimming removed 3 bases from V and 3 bases from J, with 14 bases in between. This CDR3 is built from 15 residues. CDR1 is LNHDA and CDR2 is SQIVND in the germline V gene (reference sequence). CDR3 in amino acids: CASSIMPTAHYGYTF. The DNA of the CDR3 is TGTGCCAGTAGTATTATGCCCACAGCGCACTATGGCTACACCTTC.

The chain uses TRBV6-5 and TRBJ2-7; TRBD2 might be the D (6 bases). Trimming took off 5 bases at V and 2 bases at J, with 16 bases between the two ends. This CDR3 spans 15 amino acids. Germline CDR1 and CDR2: MNHEY and SVGAGI. The CDR3 DNA reads as TGTGCCAGCAGTCAAACATGGGACTCCCCCTACGAGCAGTACTTC. As protein: CASSQTWDSPYEQYF.

A few counts support this clone. V is TRBV19 and J is TRBJ1-5, with D perhaps TRBD1 (6 bases). Germline V lookup: CDR1 LNHDA, CDR2 SQIVND (reference sequence). V was pared by 6 bases and J by 1 base, with 31 bases between. The CDR3 consists of 21 residues. DNA for the CDR3: TGTGCCAGTAGACCCTTCCCCGGTCAGGGGTTAGGTAAAGGGAGCAATCAGCCCCAGCATTTT. It encodes CASRPFPGQGLGKGSNQPQHF.

This clone was counted only a few times. V is TRBV9 and J is TRBJ1-1, with D unclear. The CDR3 length is 15 residues. Per the germline V gene, CDR1 is SGDLS and CDR2 is YYNGEE. V was trimmed by 1 base and J by 2 bases, leaving 12 bases between them. Here the CDR3 reads CASSVKAAGNTEAFF. DNA for the CDR3: TGTGCCAGCAGCGTAAAGGCCGCAGGAAACACTGAAGCTTTCTTT.

This clone was counted once. V usage is TRBV5-1 and J usage is TRBJ2-2, with 10 bases identical to TRBD2. V trimming: 5 bases; J trimming: 6 bases; junction bases outside the gene matches: 4. The germline gives CDR1 SGHRS, CDR2 YFSETQ. The CDR3 covers 14 residues. CDR3 loop: CASRSGLAAGELFF. As DNA, the CDR3 is TGCGCCAGCAGATCCGGACTAGCGGCCGGGGAGCTGTTTTTT.

In this sample, this clone turned up once. The CDR3 spells CAWASQGPTEAFF. CDR3 nucleotide sequence: TGTGCCTGGGCGTCCCAGGGACCCACTGAAGCTTTCTTT. The chain links TRBV30 to TRBJ1-1; TRBD1 is a possible D gene (5 bases). Germline V gene lookup returns CDR1 GTSNPN and CDR2 SVGIG (reference sequence). Trimming cost V 5 bases and J 4 bases, with 14 bases left between them. This CDR3 has 13 residues.

In its sample, this clone was seen a few times. This chain connects TRBV28 to TRBJ2-7; 10 bases match TRBD2. CDR1 MDHEN and CDR2 SYDVKM come from the germline V gene. The V segment lost 6 bases and the J segment 4 bases; nucleotides outside the gene matches: 12. This CDR3 contains 16 residues. The CDR3 DNA reads TGTGCCAGCAGCTCGTCAGGGACTAGCGAGATTTACGAGCAGTACTTC. Its protein is CASSSSGTSEIYEQYF. Complete variable domain (other parts from reference TRBV28 and TRBJ2-7): DVKVTQSSRYLVKRTGEKVFLECVQDMDHENMFWYRQDPGLGLRLIYFSYDVKMKEKGDIPEGYSVSREKKERFSLILESASTNQTSMYLCASSSSGTSEIYEQYFGPGTRLTVT.

This rearrangement joins TRBV3-1 (or the pseudogene TRBV3-2) to TRBJ2-7; 7 bases match TRBD1. The CDR3 spans 13 residues. Germline V gives CDR1 LGHDT, CDR2 YNNKEL (reference sequence). V trimming: 5 bases; J trimming: 4 bases; junction bases outside the gene matches: 5. For the CDR3, the DNA is TGTGCCAGCAGCTTTACAGGGGTTTACGAGCAGTACTTC. It codes for CASSFTGVYEQYF.

The chain uses TRBV5-1 and TRBJ2-7, with D hard to call. V lost 0 bases and J lost 3, with 7 bases in between. The CDR3 runs to 13 residues. Germline V CDR1 and CDR2: SGHRS, YFSETQ. CDR3 sequence (DNA): TGCGCCAGCAGCTTGGGGCAGATCTACGAGCAGTACTTC. Protein sequence: CASSLGQIYEQYF.

This clone was counted a few times. V is TRBV30 and J is TRBJ1-3, with TRBD1 identical over 11 bases. The germline V gene has CDR1 GTSNPN and CDR2 SVGIG (reference sequence). The CDR3 contains 16 residues. Trimming removed 5 bases from V and 2 bases from J; junction bases left unmatched: 8. In nucleotides, the CDR3 is TGTGCCTGGGCGACGGGGACAGGGGGAACTGGAAACACCATATATTTT. As protein: CAWATGTGGTGNTIYF.

A few counts support this clone. The chain is built from TRBV19 and TRBJ1-3; no reliable D call. V was cut by 6 bases and J by 0 bases, with 12 bases left in between. This CDR3 is 15 amino acids long. Germline V CDR1 and CDR2: LNHDA, SQIVND (reference sequence). In DNA, the CDR3 is TGTGCCAGTAGCCGAGGGTCGAGCTCTGGAAACACCATATATTTT. It translates to CASSRGSSSGNTIYF.

The chain uses TRBV19 and TRBJ1-4; no definite D call. The CDR3 sequence is 14 residues long. Germline lookup yields CDR1 LNHDA and CDR2 SQIVND (reference sequence). V was clipped by 0 bases and J by 0 bases, with 2 bases between them. CDR3 sequence: CASSIDATNEKLFF. For the CDR3, the DNA is TGTGCCAGTAGTATAGATGCAACTAATGAAAAACTGTTTTTT.

The chain combines TRBV19 with TRBJ1-6; no definite D call. Germline-derived CDR1 and CDR2 are LNHDA and SQIVND (reference sequence). The CDR3 extends over 14 amino acids. The V end was cut by 0 bases, the J end by 15 bases, with 15 bases between. The CDR3 region has the DNA TGTGCCAGTAGTATAGATTCGGGGAAGCCGCACCTCCACTTT. It encodes CASSIDSGKPHLHF.

This clone was detected once. The chain uses TRBV7-9 and TRBJ1-1; D might be TRBD1 (5 bases). Trimming removed 11 bases at V and 0 bases at J, with 13 bases between. CDR1 and CDR2 (germline): SEHNR, FQNEAQ (reference sequence). CDR3 length: 13 amino acids. The CDR3 here is CAAGDPLNTEAFF. The CDR3 bases are TGTGCCGCCGGGGACCCCCTGAACACTGAAGCTTTCTTT.

V gene TRBV7-9 combines with J gene TRBJ2-5; tentative D call: TRBD2 (5 bases). Germline loops: CDR1 SEHNR, CDR2 FQNEAQ (reference sequence). Trimming shortened V by 10 bases and J by 9 bases, and 12 bases separated the two germline ends. This CDR3 comprises 10 residues. CDR3 residues: CAIIGESQYF. The DNA of the CDR3 is TGTGCCATCATCGGGGAGTCCCAGTACTTC. Using reference TRBV7-9 and TRBJ2-5 for the parts outside the CDR3, the full variable domain is DTGVSQNPRHKITKRGQNVTFRCDPISEHNRLYWYRQTLGQGPEFLTYFQNEAQLEKSRLLSDRFSAERPKGSFSTLEIQRTEQGDSAMYLCAIIGESQYFGPGTRLLVL.

This chain joins TRBV6-5 and TRBJ2-7, with D possibly being TRBD2 (5 bases). V dropped 10 bases and J dropped 2 bases, with 15 bases sitting between them. Germline values: CDR1 MNHEY, CDR2 SVGAGI. The CDR3 covers 13 residues. CDR3 in DNA: TGTGCCACCATTAGCGTCTACCCCTACGAGCAGTACTTC. It yields the protein CATISVYPYEQYF.

V is TRBV18 and J is TRBJ2-1; D remains ambiguous. The germline V and J ends were trimmed by 5 bases and 5 bases, with 10 bases remaining between them. The CDR3 extends over 13 amino acids. The germline CDR1 and CDR2 sequences are KGHSH and LQKENI. This chain's CDR3 is CASSGPANNEQFF. The CDR3, as DNA: TGTGCCAGCTCAGGTCCGGCCAACAATGAGCAGTTCTTC.

The chain has TRBV29-1 and TRBJ2-5; a weak D match, TRBD1 (5 bases). Germline V gene data show CDR1 as SQVTM and CDR2 as ANQGSEA. V was clipped by 3 bases and J by 0 bases, with 11 bases between them. This CDR3 is 14 amino acids long. DNA of the CDR3: TGCAGCGTTGAGGGCCCAGGGCACCAAGAGACCCAGTACTTC. Translated, it gives CSVEGPGHQETQYF.

The chain couples TRBV6-5 to TRBJ1-2; D gene ambiguous. Trimming left V 6 bases short and J 8 bases short, with 13 bases between. The germline CDR1 and CDR2 sequences are MNHEY and SVGAGI. This CDR3 contains 12 residues. The CDR3 protein is CASSPTSAGYTF. The DNA for the CDR3 is TGTGCCAGCAGCCCGACCTCGGCCGGCTACACCTTC.

The chain is built from TRBV19 and TRBJ2-2; 9 bases align to TRBD1. With 7 bases clipped from V and 4 bases from J, the junction kept 10 bases outside the gene matches. This CDR3 has 16 residues. From germline, CDR1 is LNHDA and CDR2 SQIVND (reference sequence). The CDR3 bases are TGTGCCAGTACCCGGGACAGGGTTAGTGGCACCGGGGAGCTGTTTTTT. Encoded protein: CASTRDRVSGTGELFF.

This chain joins TRBV18 and TRBJ1-4; tentatively, D is TRBD1 (5 bases). The CDR3 runs 15 residues. CDR1 and CDR2 (germline): KGHSH, LQKENI. With 3 bases removed from V and 3 bases from J, the gap between germline ends came to 11 bases. This chain's CDR3 is CASSPDQGANEKLFF. As DNA, the CDR3 is TGTGCCAGCTCACCGGATCAGGGCGCTAATGAAAAACTGTTTTTT.

The chain combines TRBV19 with TRBJ2-3, with D unclear. CDR3 length: 14 residues. Looked up from germline, CDR1 is LNHDA and CDR2 is SQIVND (reference sequence). The germline V and J ends were trimmed by 5 bases and 2 bases, with 11 bases remaining between them. The CDR3 region has the DNA TGTGCCAGTAGTCCAACTGGGCTCACAGATACGCAGTATTTT. Translation: CASSPTGLTDTQYF.